This T cell receptor beta chain is drawn from a study of T cells in localized non-small cell lung cancer. Study-level results: With higher T cell density in blood came longer overall survival. Appearance in adjacent lung was seen for a median 57 of the top 100 tumor clones. Uninvolved adjacent lung, not tumor, had the highest T cell clonality. Heterogeneity remains possible, as sequencing covered one tumor region only.

CDR3 size: 13 residues. CDR1 is SGHRS, CDR2 YFSETQ, per germline. The ends lost 4 bases at V and 6 bases at J; junction bases unmatched: 5. Worth noting for this clone: Its antigen is currently unknown.

This table comes from immunoSEQ multiplex PCR, and its TCRdb copy is limited to in-frame clones, with some not included. The sample lists about 78,000 clones; about four fifths were seen once. This material consisted of peripheral blood, taken before any cancer treatment. The V call is TRBV5-1, the J call TRBJ1-1; TRBD1 agrees at 8 bases. This clonotype was obtained from a man aged 40-75 years with stage I lung adenocarcinoma. The CDR3 DNA reads TGCGCCAGCAGCCTCAGGGGGCTCGCTGAAGCTTTCTTT. Its protein is CASSLRGLAEAFF.